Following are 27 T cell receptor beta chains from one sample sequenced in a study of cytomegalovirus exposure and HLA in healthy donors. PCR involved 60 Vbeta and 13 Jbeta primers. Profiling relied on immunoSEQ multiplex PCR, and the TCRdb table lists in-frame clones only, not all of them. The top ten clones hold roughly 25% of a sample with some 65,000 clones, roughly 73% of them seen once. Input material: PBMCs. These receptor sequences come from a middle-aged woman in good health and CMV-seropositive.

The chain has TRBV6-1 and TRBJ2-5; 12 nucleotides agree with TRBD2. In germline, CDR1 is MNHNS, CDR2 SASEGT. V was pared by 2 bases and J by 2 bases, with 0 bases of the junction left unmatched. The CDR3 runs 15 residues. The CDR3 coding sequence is TGTGCCAGCAGTGAACTAGCGGGGGGGCAAGAGACCCAGTACTTC. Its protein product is CASSELAGGQETQYF.

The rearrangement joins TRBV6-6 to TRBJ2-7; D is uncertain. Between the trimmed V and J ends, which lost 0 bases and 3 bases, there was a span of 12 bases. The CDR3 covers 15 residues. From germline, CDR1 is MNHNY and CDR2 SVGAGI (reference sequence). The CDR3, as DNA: TGTGCCAGCAGTTACTCGCCGGAACTAATCTACGAGCAGTACTTC. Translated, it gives CASSYSPELIYEQYF.

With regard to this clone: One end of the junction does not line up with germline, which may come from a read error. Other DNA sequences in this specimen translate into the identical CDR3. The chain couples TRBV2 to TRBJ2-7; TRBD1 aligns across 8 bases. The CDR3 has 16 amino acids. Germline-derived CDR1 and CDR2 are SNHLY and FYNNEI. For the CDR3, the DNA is TGTGCCAGCAGGGAAGAGACAGGGGCCTTCGCGCGAGAGCAGTACTTC. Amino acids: CASREETGAFAREQYF.

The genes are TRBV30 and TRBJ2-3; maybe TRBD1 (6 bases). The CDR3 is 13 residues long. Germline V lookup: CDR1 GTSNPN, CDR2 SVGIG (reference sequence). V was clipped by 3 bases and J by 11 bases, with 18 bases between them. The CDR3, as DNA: TGTGCCTGGAGCACCGCAGGGGCGTTAGGGCAGTATTTT. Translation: CAWSTAGALGQYF.

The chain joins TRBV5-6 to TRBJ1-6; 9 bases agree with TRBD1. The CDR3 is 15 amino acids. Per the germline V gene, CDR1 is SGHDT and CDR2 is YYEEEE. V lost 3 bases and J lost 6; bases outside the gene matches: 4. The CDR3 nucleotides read TGTGCCAGCAGCTGGGACAGGGAACCTAATTCACCCCTCCACTTT. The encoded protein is CASSWDREPNSPLHF.

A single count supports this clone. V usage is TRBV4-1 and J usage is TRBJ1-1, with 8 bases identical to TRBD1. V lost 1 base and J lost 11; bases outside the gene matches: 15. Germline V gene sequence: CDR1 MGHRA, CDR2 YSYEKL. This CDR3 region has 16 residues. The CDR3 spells CASSQVKIAGGELAFF. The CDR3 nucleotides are TGCGCCAGCAGCCAAGTAAAAATCGCAGGGGGCGAATTGGCTTTCTTT.

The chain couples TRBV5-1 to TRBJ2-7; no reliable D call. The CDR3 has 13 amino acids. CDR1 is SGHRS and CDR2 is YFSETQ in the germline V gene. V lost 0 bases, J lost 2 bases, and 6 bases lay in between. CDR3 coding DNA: TGCGCCAGCAGCTTGGAAGGAGCCTACGAGCAGTACTTC. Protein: CASSLEGAYEQYF. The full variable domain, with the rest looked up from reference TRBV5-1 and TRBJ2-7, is KAGVTQTPRYLIKTRGQQVTLSCSPISGHRSVSWYQQTPGQGLQFLFEYFSETQRNKGNFPGRFSGRQFSNSRSEMNVSTLELGDSALYLCASSLEGAYEQYFGPGTRLTVT.

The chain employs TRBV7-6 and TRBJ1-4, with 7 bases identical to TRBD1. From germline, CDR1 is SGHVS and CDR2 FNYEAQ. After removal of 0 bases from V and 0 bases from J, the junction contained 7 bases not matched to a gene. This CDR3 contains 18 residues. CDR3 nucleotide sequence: TGTGCCAGCAGCTTAGCGCTAAGGGGGCCCACAACTAATGAAAAACTGTTTTTT. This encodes CASSLALRGPTTNEKLFF.

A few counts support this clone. CDR3 protein: CASSLTTVSNQPQHF. DNA of the CDR3: TGTGCCAGCAGCTTGACGACAGTTAGCAATCAGCCCCAGCATTTT. The chain couples TRBV7-2 to TRBJ1-5, with a tentative D call TRBD1 (5 bases). The CDR3 is made up of 15 amino acids. Germline values: CDR1 SGHTA, CDR2 FQGNSA. Trimming stripped 3 bases from V and 0 bases from J, with 9 bases between.

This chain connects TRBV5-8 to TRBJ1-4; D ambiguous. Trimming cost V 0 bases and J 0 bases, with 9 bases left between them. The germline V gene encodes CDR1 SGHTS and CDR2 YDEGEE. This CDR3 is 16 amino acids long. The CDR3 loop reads CASSLGDSPTNEKLFF. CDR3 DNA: TGTGCCAGCAGCTTGGGCGACTCCCCAACTAATGAAAAACTGTTTTTT.

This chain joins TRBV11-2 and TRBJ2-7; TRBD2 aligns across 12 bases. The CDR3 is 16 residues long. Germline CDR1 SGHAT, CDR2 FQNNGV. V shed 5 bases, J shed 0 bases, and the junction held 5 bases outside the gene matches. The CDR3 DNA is TGTGCCAGCAGCCTGACTAGCGGGGGTATCTCCTACGAGCAGTACTTC. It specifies CASSLTSGGISYEQYF.

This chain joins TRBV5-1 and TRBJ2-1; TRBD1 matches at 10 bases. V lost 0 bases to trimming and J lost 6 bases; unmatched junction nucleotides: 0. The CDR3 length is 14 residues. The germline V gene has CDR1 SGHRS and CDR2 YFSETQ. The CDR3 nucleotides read TGCGCCAGCAGCTTGGGGGACAGGGGCAATGAGCAGTTCTTC. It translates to CASSLGDRGNEQFF.

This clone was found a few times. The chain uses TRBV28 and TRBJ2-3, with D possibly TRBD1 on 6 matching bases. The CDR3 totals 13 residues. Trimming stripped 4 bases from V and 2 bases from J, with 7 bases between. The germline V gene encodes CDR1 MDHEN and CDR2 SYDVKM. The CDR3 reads CASSWTVTDTQYF. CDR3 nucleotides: TGTGCCAGCAGTTGGACAGTCACAGATACGCAGTATTTT.

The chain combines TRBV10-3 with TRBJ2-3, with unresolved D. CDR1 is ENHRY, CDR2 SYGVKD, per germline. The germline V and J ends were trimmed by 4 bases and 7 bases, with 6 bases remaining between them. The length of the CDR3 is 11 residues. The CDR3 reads CAISGANTQYF. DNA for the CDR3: TGTGCCATCAGTGGGGCAAATACGCAGTATTTT.

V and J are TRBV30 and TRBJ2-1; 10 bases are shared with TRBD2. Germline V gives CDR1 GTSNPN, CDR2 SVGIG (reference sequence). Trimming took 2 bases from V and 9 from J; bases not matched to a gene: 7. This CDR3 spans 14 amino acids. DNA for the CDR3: TGTGCCTGGAGTAGCGGGGGGGCCGATAGTGAGCAGTTCTTC. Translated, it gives CAWSSGGADSEQFF.

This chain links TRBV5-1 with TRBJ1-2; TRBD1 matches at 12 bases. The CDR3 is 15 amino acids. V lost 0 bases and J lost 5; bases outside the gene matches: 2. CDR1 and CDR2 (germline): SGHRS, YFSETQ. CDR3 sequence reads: CASSLEGQGAYGYTF. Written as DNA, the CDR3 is TGCGCCAGCAGCTTGGAGGGACAGGGGGCTTATGGCTACACCTTC.

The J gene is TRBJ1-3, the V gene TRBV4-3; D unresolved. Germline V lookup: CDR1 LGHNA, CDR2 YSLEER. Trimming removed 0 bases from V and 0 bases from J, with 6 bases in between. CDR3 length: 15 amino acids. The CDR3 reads CASSQDQNSGNTIYF. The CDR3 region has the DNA TGCGCCAGCAGCCAAGATCAGAACTCTGGAAACACCATATATTTT.

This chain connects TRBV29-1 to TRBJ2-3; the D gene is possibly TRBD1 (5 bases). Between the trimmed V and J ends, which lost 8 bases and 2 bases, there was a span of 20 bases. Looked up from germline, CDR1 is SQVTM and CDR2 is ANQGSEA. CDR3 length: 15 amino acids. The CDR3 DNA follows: TGCAGCCCACTGGCCCTGGGGCTGGCCACAGATACGCAGTATTTT. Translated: CSPLALGLATDTQYF.

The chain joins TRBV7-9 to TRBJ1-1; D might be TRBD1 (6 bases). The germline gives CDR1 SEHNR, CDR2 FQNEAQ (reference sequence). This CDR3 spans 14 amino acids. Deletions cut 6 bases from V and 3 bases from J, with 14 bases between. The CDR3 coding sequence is TGTGCCAGCAGTTCTTCAGGGGTGTACACTGAAGCTTTCTTT. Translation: CASSSSGVYTEAFF.

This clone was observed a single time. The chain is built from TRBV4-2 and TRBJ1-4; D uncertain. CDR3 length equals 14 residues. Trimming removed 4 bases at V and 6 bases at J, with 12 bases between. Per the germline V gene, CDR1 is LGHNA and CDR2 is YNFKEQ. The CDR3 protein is CASSPRESDEKLFF. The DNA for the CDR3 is TGTGCCAGCAGCCCCCGGGAGAGCGATGAAAAACTGTTTTTT.

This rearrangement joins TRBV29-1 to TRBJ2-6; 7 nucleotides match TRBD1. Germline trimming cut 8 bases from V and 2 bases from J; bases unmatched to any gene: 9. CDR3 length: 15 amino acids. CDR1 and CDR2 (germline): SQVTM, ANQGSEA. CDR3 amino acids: CSSLGDSTGANVLTF. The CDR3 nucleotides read TGCAGCTCGTTGGGGGACAGTACTGGGGCCAACGTCCTGACTTTC.

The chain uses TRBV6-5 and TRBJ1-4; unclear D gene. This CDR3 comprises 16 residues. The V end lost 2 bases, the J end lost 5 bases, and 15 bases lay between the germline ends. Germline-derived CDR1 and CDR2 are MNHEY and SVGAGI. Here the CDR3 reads CASSYIQPGYNEKLFF. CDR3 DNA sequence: TGTGCCAGCAGTTACATTCAACCGGGGTACAATGAAAAACTGTTTTTT.

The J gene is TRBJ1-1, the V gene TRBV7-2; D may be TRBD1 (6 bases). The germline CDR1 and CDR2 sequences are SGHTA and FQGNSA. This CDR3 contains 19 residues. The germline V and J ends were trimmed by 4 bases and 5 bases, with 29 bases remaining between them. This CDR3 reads CASSWGRGKRLIIGTEAFF. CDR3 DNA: TGTGCCAGCAGCTGGGGGCGTGGAAAGAGGTTAATTATAGGTACTGAAGCTTTCTTT.

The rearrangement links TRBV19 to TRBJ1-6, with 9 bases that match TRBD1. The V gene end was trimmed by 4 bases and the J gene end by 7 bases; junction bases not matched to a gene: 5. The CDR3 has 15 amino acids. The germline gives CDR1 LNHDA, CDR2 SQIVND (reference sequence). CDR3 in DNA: TGTGCCAGTAGTACCGGGACAGGGAGCAATTCACCCCTCCACTTT. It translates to CASSTGTGSNSPLHF.

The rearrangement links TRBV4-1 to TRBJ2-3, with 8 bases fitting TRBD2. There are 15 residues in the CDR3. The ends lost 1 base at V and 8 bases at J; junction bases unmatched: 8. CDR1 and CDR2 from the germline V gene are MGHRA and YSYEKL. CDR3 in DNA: TGCGCCAGCAGCCAAGGGACTAGCTCCGAGGTTACGCAGTATTTT. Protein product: CASSQGTSSEVTQYF.

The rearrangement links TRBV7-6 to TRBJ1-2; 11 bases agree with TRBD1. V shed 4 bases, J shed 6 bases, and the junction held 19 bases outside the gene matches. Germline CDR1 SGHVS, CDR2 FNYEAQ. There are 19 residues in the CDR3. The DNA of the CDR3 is TGTGCCAGCAGCTATACACTCCGGACAGGGGGCGGTAGAACTGATGGCTACACCTTC. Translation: CASSYTLRTGGGRTDGYTF.

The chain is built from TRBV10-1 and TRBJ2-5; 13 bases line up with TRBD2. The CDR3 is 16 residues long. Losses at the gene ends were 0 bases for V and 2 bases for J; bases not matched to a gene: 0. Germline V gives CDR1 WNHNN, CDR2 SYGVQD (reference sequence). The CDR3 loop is CASSESTSGGQETQYF. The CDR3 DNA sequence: TGCGCCAGCAGTGAGTCGACTAGCGGGGGGCAAGAGACCCAGTACTTC.